Here is one T cell receptor beta chain with its context. What antigen it recognizes has not been identified. One base away there is no much larger clone; base qualities are not given. This entry comes from a study of T cell responses to AZD1222 COVID-19 vaccine (dated by TCRdb to the early 2020s). Regarding the complete study: A total of 233 trial participants underwent TCR sequencing, of whom 207 received two doses of AZD1222 and about 25 received two doses of the MenACWY control vaccine. Enrollment into the trials was organized by age into subgroups of 18-55, 56-69 and 70-plus years, and those subgroups contained roughly 150, 30 and 60 TCR-sequenced participants, respectively.

The CDR3 regions of human TCRbeta chains were analyzed by immunosequencing. Turning to the authors' computational methods: Repertoire TCRs were matched against a reference library of SARS-CoV-2-specific TCRs generated with the MIRA antigen-specificity platform. Breadth was defined as the fraction of unique TCRs that were SARS-CoV-2-associated. Depth was defined as the fraction of total T cells that were SARS-CoV-2-associated. Each spike-specific TCR was assigned to its reactive spike region and to a CD4 or CD8 class using the MIRA data. Log10-transformed breadth and depth values were compared by one-way ANOVA with Sidak's multiple comparisons tests. TCRdb carries this immuneACCESS record with in-frame sequences only. Its versions omit some clonotypes, under half of them owing to an unresolved V gene in the studies checked, with the rest unexplained. V and J calls and clone size are given by that table; D and trimming were obtained from the DNA. The sample table lists tens of thousands of clones, 90% of them with a count of one. The top ten clonotypes cover about 1.3% of the sample.

Study-wide conclusions, independent of this receptor: Most participants were white British and females outnumbered males, and the authors suggested that clonal diversity may have been underestimated. After two AZD1222 doses, both the breadth and the depth of spike-specific TCRs were significantly higher than at day 0 and than in MenACWY recipients. Conclusions about previously exposed vaccinees were limited because only a handful of AZD1222 recipients were SARS-CoV-2 seropositive at baseline. Because no day 14 peak-response samples were available, repertoires were characterized only after the peak T cell response. In the small 56-69-year group, the increase in depth fell short of significance, most likely because of low power. Nearly half of unique spike-specific TCRs reportedly recognized epitopes outside regions mutated in the B.1.351 and B.1.1.7 variants. CD4 TCRs associated with the vaccine covered the entire spike protein, and the dominant responses were in regions 160-218 and 743-854.

The time point tag for this specimen amounts to: about 28 days (+/-7) after the second vaccine dose. AZD1222 recipients whose second dose came at about 4 weeks and those whose second dose came at about 12 weeks were combined into one group, since spike-specific TCR depth and breadth did not differ between the two schedules. Vaccinee samples were obtained from the UK trials COV001 and COV002, which included a single-blind randomized controlled phase 2/3 trial of AZD1222 (ChAdOx1 nCoV-19) in healthy adults. For TCRbeta chain sequencing, PBMC samples were collected from trial participants at day 0 and at day 28 after the second dose. CDR1 and CDR2 (SGHNT, YYREEE) derive from the germline V gene (reference sequence). The CDR3 numbers 13 residues from cysteine through phenylalanine. Kept here is only the CDR3 DNA, which spans 39 bases and is read in frame from base 1. V loses 5 bases at its end and J loses 6 bases; junction bases beyond the gene matches: 7.

The sequence links TRBV5-4 to TRBJ1-2; 7 nucleotides in the junction match TRBD1. Sequences were derived from peripheral blood, sampled 28 days after the second AZD1222 dose. The origin of this receptor is an adult who received the AZD1222 COVID-19 vaccine. The CDR3 protein sequence reads: CASSLQGRDGYTF. The sequenced DNA is TGTGCCAGCAGTTTACAGGGGAGGGATGGCTACACCTTC.